One and the same sample provided the 3 T cell receptor beta chains below, sequenced in a study of radiation and T cells in renal cell carcinoma (dated by TCRdb to the early 2020s). The time point label on this specimen signifies: blood 4 weeks post-SBRT, at nephrectomy. What the treatment or condition label conveys for this sample: 15 Gy SBRT to primary tumor, nephrectomy 4 weeks later. Preparation of the library involved the immunoSEQ multiplex PCR assay. Drawn from immuneACCESS, this table holds only the in-frame rearrangements with V and J called that TCRdb kept. Clones are partly lost; checked studies trace under half to an unresolved V gene and leave the rest unexplained. For this sample the table gives approximately 65,000 clones, of which around three quarters were detected only once. The ten largest clones take up 6.5% to 7.5% of the sample. The sample was blood, taken from a patient whose treatment included radiotherapy and nephrectomy. Receptors originate from a man aged 60 to 75 with renal cell carcinoma.

The chain employs TRBV2 and TRBJ1-3; D possibly corresponds to TRBD1 (6 bases). This CDR3 has 15 amino acids. Germline V CDR1 and CDR2: SNHLY, FYNNEI. Deletions cut 7 bases from V and 4 bases from J, with 17 bases between. CDR3 in DNA: TGTGCCAGCACCGGCGTCAGGGGTTCCGGAAACACCATATATTTT. The encoded protein is CASTGVRGSGNTIYF.

This sequence joins TRBV7-8 and TRBJ2-7, with 10 positions matching TRBD2. Germline lookup yields CDR1 SGHVS and CDR2 FQNEAQ. The CDR3 totals 17 residues. The J segment lost 0 bases and the V segment lost 3 bases, leaving 8 bases of the junction unmatched. As DNA, the CDR3 is TGTGCCAGCAGCTTGGAAGGACTAGCGGCGAGCTCCTACGAGCAGTACTTC. Its translation is CASSLEGLAASSYEQYF.

The genes are TRBV30 and TRBJ1-5; TRBD1 matches at 10 bases. The CDR3 contains 13 residues. CDR1 GTSNPN and CDR2 SVGIG come from the germline V gene (reference sequence). The trim removed 6 bases at V and 7 bases at J, leaving 6 bases unmatched. The CDR3 DNA reads as TGTGCCTGTGACAGGGGGCTATGGCAGCCCCAGCATTTT. This translates into CACDRGLWQPQHF.